The rows below give T cell receptor beta chains drawn from one sample of a study of cytomegalovirus exposure and HLA in healthy donors. TCRdb's table, derived via immunoSEQ multiplex PCR, lists solely in-frame clones and lacks some. There are about 130,000 clones in the sample; 81% occur only once, and around 0.67% lies in the top ten. Material for sequencing was PBMCs. These receptors came from a man aged 18 to 35 in good health and CMV-seronegative. The CDR3 runs from the conserved cysteine through the conserved F or W. The order of the fields is D gene, clone size, V gene, J gene, CDR3 DNA, CDR3 protein. D genes are given only for firm matches. Size is stated for part of the rows, as once, few or many counts, or as a class when the clone is expanded.

d_call: TRBD2; clone_size: NA; v_call: TRBV25-1; j_call: TRBJ2-1; cdr3_nt: TGTGCCAGCAGTGAATCCCCAGCGGGAGCCTACAATGAGCAGTTCTTC; cdr3_aa: CASSESPAGAYNEQFF
d_call: NA; clone_size: NA; v_call: TRBV6-5; j_call: TRBJ1-1; cdr3_nt: TGTGCCAGCAGTCCCGAGGGGGGGGGCACTGAAGCTTTCTTT; cdr3_aa: CASSPEGGGTEAFF
d_call: NA; clone_size: NA; v_call: TRBV27; j_call: TRBJ2-7; cdr3_nt: TGTGCCAGCAGTTCTGACAGAACAACCTACGAGCAGTACTTC; cdr3_aa: CASSSDRTTYEQYF
d_call: TRBD1; clone_size: NA; v_call: TRBV28; j_call: TRBJ2-1; cdr3_nt: TGTGCCAGCAGTTTATGGGAAGGACAGGGAAACTACAATGAGCAGTTCTTC; cdr3_aa: CASSLWEGQGNYNEQFF
d_call: NA; clone_size: NA; v_call: TRBV15; j_call: TRBJ1-1; cdr3_nt: TGTGCCACCAGCAGAGATGTGTGGGGAGGGACTGAAGCTTTCTTT; cdr3_aa: CATSRDVWGGTEAFF
d_call: NA; clone_size: NA; v_call: TRBV6-5; j_call: TRBJ2-7; cdr3_nt: TGTGCCAGCAAGGGGCGTGCGATCTACGAGCAGTACTTC; cdr3_aa: CASKGRAIYEQYF
d_call: NA; clone_size: NA; v_call: TRBV29-1; j_call: TRBJ1-1; cdr3_nt: TGCAGCGTGCGCAGGGTGTTTTACACTGAAGCTTTCTTT; cdr3_aa: CSVRRVFYTEAFF
d_call: NA; clone_size: NA; v_call: TRBV12-5; j_call: TRBJ2-2; cdr3_nt: TGTGCTAGCCGGGAGAGAAACACCGGGGAGCTGTTTTTT; cdr3_aa: CASRERNTGELFF
d_call: NA; clone_size: NA; v_call: TRBV28; j_call: TRBJ1-2; cdr3_nt: TGTGCCAGCAGTTTTAGGGGCTATGGCTACACCTTC; cdr3_aa: CASSFRGYGYTF
d_call: NA; clone_size: NA; v_call: TRBV7-2; j_call: TRBJ1-1; cdr3_nt: TGTGCCAGCAGCTTGGGGCGGAACACTGAAGCTTTCTTT; cdr3_aa: CASSLGRNTEAFF
d_call: TRBD1; clone_size: NA; v_call: TRBV2; j_call: TRBJ2-7; cdr3_nt: TGTGCCGTATCGGGACAGGGGACGAACGAGCAGTACTTC; cdr3_aa: CAVSGQGTNEQYF
d_call: NA; clone_size: few; v_call: TRBV2; j_call: TRBJ1-1; cdr3_nt: TGTGCCAGCATTGCTCGTAGCACTGAAGCTTTCTTT; cdr3_aa: CASIARSTEAFF
d_call: TRBD1; clone_size: NA; v_call: TRBV6-6; j_call: TRBJ1-6; cdr3_nt: TGTGCCAGTGAAAGGGGGCCTAATTCACCCCTCCACTTT; cdr3_aa: CASERGPNSPLHF
d_call: NA; clone_size: NA; v_call: TRBV30; j_call: TRBJ1-3; cdr3_nt: TGTGCCTGGAGTGTCTGGAACAGGGGAAACACCATATATTTT; cdr3_aa: CAWSVWNRGNTIYF
d_call: TRBD1; clone_size: NA; v_call: TRBV7-6; j_call: TRBJ1-2; cdr3_nt: TGTGCCAGCAGCTTGAGACAGGGGGCAGACTATGGCTACACCTTC; cdr3_aa: CASSLRQGADYGYTF
d_call: NA; clone_size: NA; v_call: TRBV30; j_call: TRBJ1-2; cdr3_nt: TGTGCCTGGAGTGTGGCGGGGGAGTTCTATGGCTACACCTTC; cdr3_aa: CAWSVAGEFYGYTF
d_call: TRBD1; clone_size: few; v_call: TRBV9; j_call: TRBJ2-7; cdr3_nt: TGTGCCAGCAGCGGGGGACAGGGCTACGAGCAGTACTTC; cdr3_aa: CASSGGQGYEQYF
d_call: NA; clone_size: once; v_call: TRBV27; j_call: TRBJ2-1; cdr3_nt: TGTGCCAGCAGTTTTGCGCGGACACCTTACAATGAGCAGTTCTTC; cdr3_aa: CASSFARTPYNEQFF